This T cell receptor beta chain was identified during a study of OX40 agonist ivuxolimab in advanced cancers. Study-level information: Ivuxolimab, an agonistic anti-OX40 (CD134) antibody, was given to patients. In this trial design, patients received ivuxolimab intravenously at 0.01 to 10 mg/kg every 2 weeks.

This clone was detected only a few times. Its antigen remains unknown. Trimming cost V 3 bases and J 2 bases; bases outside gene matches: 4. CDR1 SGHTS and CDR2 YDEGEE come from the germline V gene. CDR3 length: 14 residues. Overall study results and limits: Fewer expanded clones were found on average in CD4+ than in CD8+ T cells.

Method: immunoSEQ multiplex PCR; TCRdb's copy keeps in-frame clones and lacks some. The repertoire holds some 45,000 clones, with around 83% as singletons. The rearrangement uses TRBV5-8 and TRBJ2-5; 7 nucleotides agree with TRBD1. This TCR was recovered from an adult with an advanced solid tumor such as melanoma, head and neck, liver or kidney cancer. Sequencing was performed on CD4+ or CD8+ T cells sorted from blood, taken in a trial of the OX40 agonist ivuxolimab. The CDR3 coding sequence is TGTGCCAGCAGCTCCGGACAGGTTCAAGAGACCCAGTACTTC. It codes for CASSSGQVQETQYF.